This TCR beta chain was captured by sequencing in a study of human versus mouse CDR3 diversity and MHC coevolution. Study-wide results and limits: iCHAO1 estimated the human TCR beta repertoire at 1.5 million to 2 million clonotypes. In humans, T-cell selection involved more than 5 MHC II alleles.

Naive CD4 T cells were sorted as CD45RO-negative, CD62L-positive. Germline-derived CDR1 and CDR2 are MNHNY and SVGAGI (reference sequence). The CDR3 runs 16 residues. J was trimmed by 4 bases and V by 5 bases; bases with no gene match: 6. Concerning this clone itself: What it binds is not known.

The protocol was immunoSEQ multiplex PCR, while the TCRdb copy is restricted to in-frame clones and leaves out a portion. Among 60,000 or so clones listed, 94% were seen once. This receptor was identified in a person aged 55 to 69 in good health. V usage is TRBV6-6 and J usage is TRBJ2-7; TRBD2 aligns across 15 bases. What was sequenced was naive CD4+ T cells from blood. The subset: CD45RO-negative CD62L-positive naive CD4 T cells. The CDR3 DNA reads as TGTGCCAGCAGTGGGGGACTAGCGGGAGGTACTTACGAGCAGTACTTC. It yields the protein CASSGGLAGGTYEQYF.